This T cell receptor (beta chain) is from a study of Graves' ophthalmopathy and Graves' hyperthyroidism. Study-wide results and limits: Discriminating ophthalmopathy from stable hyperthyroidism, a 13-signature model attained a sensitivity of 87.88% and a specificity of approximately 81%. Thyroid clonotypes that were expanded above 0.001 frequency mostly also appeared in blood.

Losses at the gene ends were 3 bases for V and 5 bases for J; bases not matched to a gene: 13. Germline V gene lookup returns CDR1 SGHVS and CDR2 FNYEAQ. The CDR3 loop spans 17 amino acids. No donor had other autoimmune disease, uncontrolled infection, pregnancy or lactation. This clonotype was observed a few times. Its cognate antigen is unknown. Amplified material comprised TCR beta CDR3 regions derived from RNA transcripts. Scientists carried out first-round RT-PCR using HTBI primers and then a second-round multiplex PCR. MiXCR was run by TCRdb on the multiplex PCR reads, yielding one entry per CDR3 protein. The profile shows around 1.1 million distinct CDR3 sequences, 35% to 40% of them singletons.

The clonotype originates from an adult man with Graves' hyperthyroidism. The chain has TRBV7-6 and TRBJ2-5; 9 nucleotides line up with TRBD2. The sequencing input was peripheral blood or thyroid tissue (not recorded which). CDR3 in DNA: TGTGCCAGCAGCTTTGGCCTAGCGGGATGGGGAGTGGAGACCCAGTACTTC. Translated, it gives CASSFGLAGWGVETQYF.